A single sample gave rise to the 3 T cell receptor beta chains below, sequenced in a study of blood T cell repertoires in COVID-19. The assay was immunoSEQ multiplex PCR, and TCRdb's table has in-frame clones only and misses some. The sample consists of 200,000 to 250,000 clones, around nine tenths of them appearing once. Source material: peripheral blood. Receptors originate from a woman aged 70-85 years with active or convalescent COVID-19.

The rearrangement joins TRBV18 to TRBJ2-3; maybe TRBD1 (7 bases). This CDR3 spans 13 amino acids. Trimming shortened V by 10 bases and J by 2 bases, and 13 bases separated the two germline ends. Germline CDR1 is KGHSH and CDR2 is LQKENI. CDR3 nucleotides: TGTGCCACCGGGGGACAGACCACAGATACGCAGTATTTT. Its protein is CATGGQTTDTQYF.

The gene calls are TRBV6-5 and TRBJ1-4; 7 positions match TRBD1. V was clipped by 8 bases and J by 8 bases; unmatched bases: 14. The germline gives CDR1 MNHEY, CDR2 SVGAGI. The CDR3 is 15 amino acids. The CDR3 DNA reads as TGTGCCAGCTCCCTCGGTGGAGGGGGCCAAGAAAAACTGTTTTTT. Protein sequence: CASSLGGGGQEKLFF.

This clone was detected only once. The chain links TRBV5-1 to TRBJ2-5, with TRBD1 identical over 10 bases. The CDR3 consists of 15 residues. Germline V gene sequence: CDR1 SGHRS, CDR2 YFSETQ. The V and J ends lost 4 bases and 3 bases, in that order; junction bases with no gene match: 6. The CDR3: CASSQTGGREETQYF. CDR3 DNA sequence: TGCGCCAGCAGCCAGACAGGGGGCAGGGAAGAGACCCAGTACTTC.